This is a list of T cell receptor beta chains from one sample in a study of long-term antiretroviral therapy in people with HIV. Here immunoSEQ multiplex PCR was the method, and the copy in TCRdb shows in-frame clones only, minus some. Of roughly 29,000 clones listed, approximately 95% are singletons. Sequencing was performed on unsorted PBMCs, taken 5.3 years after starting antiretroviral therapy. The receptors come from a man in his fifties or sixties with HIV. CDR3s include the opening cysteine and the closing phenylalanine or tryptophan. A D gene is named only where the DNA matches it firmly. Not all rows give a size; the values are once, few, many and, for expanded clones, a class.

TGTGCCACCAGCAGAGCCCGGGGAATCTACGAGCAGTACTTC | CATSRARGIYEQYF | . | TRBV15 | 14 | . | TRBJ2-7
TGTGCCAGCAGAGGGCAGGGGTCCTACGAGCAGTACTTC | CASRGQGSYEQYF | . | TRBV6-5 | 13 | . | TRBJ2-7
TGTGCCAGCAGTGAACCGGCCGGGACTAGCGGGCCCAGGAGCTCCTACGAGCAGTACTTC | CASSEPAGTSGPRSSYEQYF | . | TRBV6-1 | 20 | TRBD2 | TRBJ2-7
TGTGCCAGCAGCTCTTCGGCGGGACTTAACACCGGGGAGCTGTTTTTT | CASSSSAGLNTGELFF | . | TRBV7-9 | 16 | . | TRBJ2-2
TGTGCCAGCAGGAAGGGAGAAAATAGCAATCAGCCCCAGCATTTT | CASRKGENSNQPQHF | . | TRBV6-6 | 15 | . | TRBJ1-5
TGTGCCAGCAGCCTTTTACTAGCGGGGTTTAGCACAGATACGCAGTATTTT | CASSLLLAGFSTDTQYF | . | TRBV7-2 | 17 | TRBD2 | TRBJ2-3
TGTGCCTGGACCTCCGGGATCGGAAATGAAAAACTGTTTTTT | CAWTSGIGNEKLFF | . | TRBV30 | 14 | . | TRBJ1-4
TGTGCCAGTAGTAACTTAGGGGCGGTAATGAACACTGAAGCTTTCTTT | CASSNLGAVMNTEAFF | . | TRBV19 | 16 | . | TRBJ1-1
TGTGCCAGCAGTTTAACCAGGAACACCGGGGAGCTGTTTTTT | CASSLTRNTGELFF | once | TRBV28 | 14 | . | TRBJ2-2
TGTGCCACCCGGGACAACCACTACGAGCAGTACTTC | CATRDNHYEQYF | . | TRBV19 | 12 | . | TRBJ2-7
TGTGCCAGCGGCACAGGGGGCCACTACGAGCAGTACTTC | CASGTGGHYEQYF | once | TRBV27 | 13 | TRBD1 | TRBJ2-7
TGCGCCAGCAGCTTGGAGGGACAGGATAATTCACCCCTCCACTTT | CASSLEGQDNSPLHF | . | TRBV5-1 | 15 | TRBD1 | TRBJ1-6
TGTGCCAGCAGCTTAGAAGGGACAGGGGTCGGAGAGACCCAGTACTTC | CASSLEGTGVGETQYF | . | TRBV11-2 | 16 | TRBD1 | TRBJ2-5
TGTGCCAGCAGCTTAGAATGGCGGTACACTGAAGCTTTCTTT | CASSLEWRYTEAFF | once | TRBV7-8 | 14 | . | TRBJ1-1
TGTGCCATCAGTGACAGGGCCCTGTATGGCTACACCTTC | CAISDRALYGYTF | . | TRBV10-3 | 13 | . | TRBJ1-2
TGTGCCAGCACTCTCCGGGACAGGAGTATCTATGGCTACACCTTC | CASTLRDRSIYGYTF | . | TRBV28 | 15 | TRBD1 | TRBJ1-2
TGTGCCAGCAGTGATGGGCAGGGGATAGACTATGGCTACACCTTC | CASSDGQGIDYGYTF | . | TRBV2 | 15 | . | TRBJ1-2
TGCAGCGTTCGCAGCGGGGGCCTTCATTTTTACGAGCAGTACTTC | CSVRSGGLHFYEQYF | . | TRBV29-1 | 15 | TRBD2 | TRBJ2-7
TGTGCCAGCAGCCTGGGGAACTATGGCTACACCTTC | CASSLGNYGYTF | once | TRBV14 | 12 | . | TRBJ1-2
TGTGCCTGGAGTAGCGGGGGCCGGGGCAATGAGCAGTTCTTC | CAWSSGGRGNEQFF | . | TRBV30 | 14 | TRBD2 | TRBJ2-1
TGTGCCAGCAGCTCGACAGGGGAGAGCTCCTACAATGAGCAGTTCTTC | CASSSTGESSYNEQFF | . | TRBV7-9 | 16 | TRBD1 | TRBJ2-1
TGTGCCAGCAGTCTAGACCCCCTGGCGAATTCACCCCTCCACTTT | CASSLDPLANSPLHF | . | TRBV5-4 | 15 | . | TRBJ1-6
TGTGCCAGCACCCTTACTAGCGGGGCGAACACCGGGGAGCTGTTTTTT | CASTLTSGANTGELFF | once | TRBV9 | 16 | TRBD2 | TRBJ2-2
TGCAGCGTTGATAGTTCCAGTTATAGGAACATTCAGTACTTC | CSVDSSSYRNIQYF | . | TRBV29-1 | 14 | . | TRBJ2-4
TGCGCCAGCAGCCACACGGGGAACACTGAAGCTTTCTTT | CASSHTGNTEAFF | . | TRBV5-1 | 13 | . | TRBJ1-1
TGTGCCAGCGGGGACATGGCTTCTTATGGCTACACCTTC | CASGDMASYGYTF | . | TRBV28 | 13 | . | TRBJ1-2
TGTGCCTGGAGCGCAGGGGGTTTCTACGAGCAGTACTTC | CAWSAGGFYEQYF | medium-sized | TRBV30 | 13 | TRBD1 | TRBJ2-7
TGCGCCAGCAGCTCCCAGGGGGGAAGCTCCTACAATGAGCAGTTCTTC | CASSSQGGSSYNEQFF | . | TRBV5-1 | 16 | . | TRBJ2-1
TGTGCCAGTAGTATGCCCGGGGTGAACACTGAAGCTTTCTTT | CASSMPGVNTEAFF | large | TRBV19 | 14 | . | TRBJ1-1
TGTGCCAGCAGTTACGCCGCGAGCACAGATACGCAGTATTTT | CASSYAASTDTQYF | . | TRBV6-5 | 14 | . | TRBJ2-3
TGTGCCAGCAGCGTATACGGTAGCTCCTACAATGAGCAGTTCTTC | CASSVYGSSYNEQFF | . | TRBV9 | 15 | . | TRBJ2-1
TGTGCCAGCGGACAGGGGGCTGCCGGGGCCAACGTCCTGACTTTC | CASGQGAAGANVLTF | . | TRBV6-5 | 15 | TRBD1 | TRBJ2-6
TGTGCCAGCTCACCGACAGGAAACTATGGCTACACCTTC | CASSPTGNYGYTF | . | TRBV18 | 13 | . | TRBJ1-2
TGTGCCAGCAGCCAAGCTGGGACAGGGCCCTACGAGCAGTACTTC | CASSQAGTGPYEQYF | . | TRBV14 | 15 | TRBD1 | TRBJ2-7
TGTGCCTGGAGTGTCCGGGAGTCAGGGGAGACCCAGTACTTC | CAWSVRESGETQYF | . | TRBV30 | 14 | . | TRBJ2-5
TGTGCCAGCAGTCCAGAGGGCTATGGCTACACCTTC | CASSPEGYGYTF | . | TRBV7-9 | 12 | . | TRBJ1-2
TGTGCCAGCAGCTGGACTAGCGGGGGGGGATACAATGAGCAGTTCTTC | CASSWTSGGGYNEQFF | . | TRBV7-6 | 16 | TRBD2 | TRBJ2-1
TGTGCCAGCAGCTTAGATATCTCCTCCTACAATGAGCAGTTCTTC | CASSLDISSYNEQFF | . | TRBV7-7 | 15 | . | TRBJ2-1
TGCGCCAGCAGCCAGACCGGGGCGGGCACCGGGGAGCTGTTTTTT | CASSQTGAGTGELFF | . | TRBV4-1 | 15 | . | TRBJ2-2
TGTGCCAGCAGCTTTCAGGAGGCAACTAATGAAAAACTGTTTTTT | CASSFQEATNEKLFF | . | TRBV13 | 15 | . | TRBJ1-4
TGTGCCAGCAGCAAGGAGGGACAGGGAATGGCAGATACGCAGTATTTT | CASSKEGQGMADTQYF | . | TRBV4-2 | 16 | TRBD1 | TRBJ2-3
TGCGCCAGCAGCTTGTCGGGACGGCCGAACACCGGGGAGCTGTTTTTT | CASSLSGRPNTGELFF | . | TRBV5-1 | 16 | . | TRBJ2-2
TGCGCCAGCAGCCAGAACAGGGGGCTAAGCTCTGGGGCCAACGTCCTGACTTTC | CASSQNRGLSSGANVLTF | . | TRBV4-3 | 18 | TRBD1 | TRBJ2-6
TGTGCCAGCAGCACCAGTTGGACAGCGAGTGAAAAACTGTTTTTT | CASSTSWTASEKLFF | . | TRBV9 | 15 | . | TRBJ1-4
TGTGCCACCTACAGGTTAGGAGGGACTGAAGCTTTCTTT | CATYRLGGTEAFF | . | TRBV6-5 | 13 | . | TRBJ1-1
TGTGCCAGCAGTTTATCGGCCCCTAGCGGGGGCAGAACCCAGTACTTC | CASSLSAPSGGRTQYF | . | TRBV27 | 16 | TRBD2 | TRBJ2-5
TGTGCCAGTAGTATAGGAAACCAGGGTTTCTCTGAAGCTTTCTTT | CASSIGNQGFSEAFF | . | TRBV19 | 15 | . | TRBJ1-1